The TCR beta chain described here comes from a study of blood T cell repertoires in COVID-19. Whole-study context: PBMCs, B-cell-depleted T cells, or T cells were the source of the cDNA or gDNA that made up the material.

This table comes from immunoSEQ multiplex PCR, and its TCRdb copy is limited to in-frame clones, with some not included. The sample has about 230,000 clones; over 80% are singletons. The germline V gene has CDR1 GTSNPN and CDR2 SVGIG (reference sequence). Trimming took 5 bases from V and 4 from J, leaving 11 bases between them. This CDR3 comprises 12 residues. Sequenced material: PBMCs or T cells enriched from blood (not recorded which). The TCR originated in a woman younger than 45 who had been exposed to COVID-19. J is TRBJ1-2 and V is TRBV30, with a possible D match to TRBD1 (5 bases). The CDR3 DNA reads as TGTGCCTGGTCGCCCCAGGGCTATGGCTACACCTTC. Translated, it gives CAWSPQGYGYTF.